One T cell receptor beta chain is described in this entry. This record belongs to a study of PD-1 and CTLA-4 blockade in melanoma. This table comes from immunoSEQ multiplex PCR, and its TCRdb copy is limited to in-frame clones, with some not included. Of around 12,000 clones detected, around 82% appear once; the ten largest clones hold roughly 30%. V gave up 1 base and J gave up 4 bases; unmatched junction bases: 1. Germline values: CDR1 SGHKS, CDR2 YYEKEE (reference sequence). The CDR3 length is 13 residues. This specimen consisted of CD8+ T cells from peripheral blood, obtained from a patient given anti-PD-1 treatment. This sequence joins TRBV5-5 and TRBJ1-1, with 7 bases matching TRBD1. This clonotype was sampled from a human donor with melanoma. The CDR3 nucleotides are TGTGCCAGCAGCTTGCCAGGGGGCACTGAAGCTTTCTTT. Its translation: CASSLPGGTEAFF.